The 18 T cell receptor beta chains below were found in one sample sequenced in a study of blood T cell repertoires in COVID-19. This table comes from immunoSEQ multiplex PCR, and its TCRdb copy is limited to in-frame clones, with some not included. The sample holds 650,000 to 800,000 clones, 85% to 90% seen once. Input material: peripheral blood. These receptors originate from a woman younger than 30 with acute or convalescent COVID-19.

The CDR3 is CAWSFGTGGSGYTF. CDR3 DNA sequence: TGTGCCTGGAGTTTCGGGACAGGGGGCAGTGGCTACACCTTC. The V call is TRBV30, the J call TRBJ1-2; the match to TRBD1 covers 12 bases. The J segment lost 7 bases and the V segment lost 2 bases, leaving 5 bases of the junction unmatched. In germline, CDR1 is GTSNPN, CDR2 SVGIG (reference sequence). This CDR3 comprises 14 residues.

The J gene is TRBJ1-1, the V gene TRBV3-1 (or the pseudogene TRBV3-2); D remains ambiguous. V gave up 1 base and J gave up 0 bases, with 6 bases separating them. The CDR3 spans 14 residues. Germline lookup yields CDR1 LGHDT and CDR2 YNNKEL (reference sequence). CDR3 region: CASSQVPMNTEAFF. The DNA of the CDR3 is TGTGCCAGCAGCCAAGTTCCCATGAACACTGAAGCTTTCTTT.

The CDR3 DNA follows: TGTGCCAGCAGCCTCCCCTTCGGCTATAATTCACCCCTCCACTTT. Translated, it gives CASSLPFGYNSPLHF. The chain uses TRBV21-1 and TRBJ1-6. TRBV21-1 is listed as a pseudogene. There are 15 residues in the CDR3.

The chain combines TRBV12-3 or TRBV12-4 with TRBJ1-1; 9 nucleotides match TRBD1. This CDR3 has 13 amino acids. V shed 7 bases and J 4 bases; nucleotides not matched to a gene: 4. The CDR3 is CASTPTGGTEAFF. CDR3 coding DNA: TGTGCCAGCACCCCGACAGGGGGCACTGAAGCTTTCTTT.

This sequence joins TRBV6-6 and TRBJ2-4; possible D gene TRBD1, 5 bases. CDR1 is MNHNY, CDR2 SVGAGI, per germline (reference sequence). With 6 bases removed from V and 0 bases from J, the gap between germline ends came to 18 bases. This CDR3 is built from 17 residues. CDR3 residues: CASSLTRGSLAKNIQYF. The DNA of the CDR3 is TGTGCCAGCAGCCTCACAAGGGGCAGCCTAGCCAAAAACATTCAGTACTTC.

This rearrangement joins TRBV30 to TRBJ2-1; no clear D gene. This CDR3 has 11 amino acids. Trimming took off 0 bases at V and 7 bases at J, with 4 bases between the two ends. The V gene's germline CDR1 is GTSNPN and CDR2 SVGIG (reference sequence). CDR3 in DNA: TGTGCCTGGAGTGTAGCGAATGAGCAGTTCTTC. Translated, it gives CAWSVANEQFF.

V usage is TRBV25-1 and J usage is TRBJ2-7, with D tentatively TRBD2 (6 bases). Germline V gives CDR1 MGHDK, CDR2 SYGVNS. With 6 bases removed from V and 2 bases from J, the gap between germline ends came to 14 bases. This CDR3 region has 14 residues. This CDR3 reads CASSRPGDPYEQYF. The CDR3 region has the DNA TGTGCCAGCAGCAGGCCGGGAGACCCCTACGAGCAGTACTTC.

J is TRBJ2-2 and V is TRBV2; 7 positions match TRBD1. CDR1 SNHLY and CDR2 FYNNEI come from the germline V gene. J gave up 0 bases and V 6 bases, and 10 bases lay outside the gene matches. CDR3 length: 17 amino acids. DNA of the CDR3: TGTGCCAGCAGGAGTCCTCTAGACAGGGCGAACACCGGGGAGCTGTTTTTT. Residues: CASRSPLDRANTGELFF.

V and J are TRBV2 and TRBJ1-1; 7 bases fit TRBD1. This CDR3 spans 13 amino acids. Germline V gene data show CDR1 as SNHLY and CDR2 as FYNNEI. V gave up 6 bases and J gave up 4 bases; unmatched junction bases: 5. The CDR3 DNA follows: TGTGCCAGCAGCCGACAGGGACTCACTGAAGCTTTCTTT. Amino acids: CASSRQGLTEAFF.

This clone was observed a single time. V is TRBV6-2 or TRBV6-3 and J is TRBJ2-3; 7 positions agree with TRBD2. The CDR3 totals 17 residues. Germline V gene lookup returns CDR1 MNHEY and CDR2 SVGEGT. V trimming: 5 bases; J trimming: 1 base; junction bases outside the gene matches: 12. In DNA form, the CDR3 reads TGTGCCAGCAGTATTTTCCCGAAGGGAGGGGGCACAGATACGCAGTATTTT. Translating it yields CASSIFPKGGGTDTQYF.

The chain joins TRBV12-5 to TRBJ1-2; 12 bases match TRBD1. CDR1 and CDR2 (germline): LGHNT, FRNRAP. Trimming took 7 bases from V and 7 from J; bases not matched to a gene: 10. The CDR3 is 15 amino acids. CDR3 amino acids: CASALSGTGGRGYTF. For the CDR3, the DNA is TGTGCTAGTGCCCTAAGCGGGACAGGGGGCCGTGGCTACACCTTC.

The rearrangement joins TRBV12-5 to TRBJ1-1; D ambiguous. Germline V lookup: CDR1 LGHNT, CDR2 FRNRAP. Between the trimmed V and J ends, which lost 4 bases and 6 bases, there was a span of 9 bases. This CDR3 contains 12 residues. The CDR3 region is CASGWPPPEAFF. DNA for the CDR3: TGTGCTAGTGGTTGGCCACCGCCTGAAGCTTTCTTT.

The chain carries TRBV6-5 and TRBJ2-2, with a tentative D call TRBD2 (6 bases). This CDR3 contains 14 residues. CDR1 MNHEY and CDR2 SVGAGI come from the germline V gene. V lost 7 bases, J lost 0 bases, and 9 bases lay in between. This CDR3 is CASTPGANTGELFF. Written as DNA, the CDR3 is TGTGCCAGCACCCCGGGGGCGAACACCGGGGAGCTGTTTTTT.

CDR3 sequence reads: CASSQDRRTGEKLFF. The CDR3, as DNA: TGCGCCAGCAGCCAAGATCGGCGCACGGGGGAAAAACTGTTTTTT. The chain joins TRBV4-3 to TRBJ1-4; no definite D call. The CDR3 length is 15 residues. V was pared by 0 bases and J by 8 bases, with 13 bases between. Per the germline V gene, CDR1 is LGHNA and CDR2 is YSLEER.

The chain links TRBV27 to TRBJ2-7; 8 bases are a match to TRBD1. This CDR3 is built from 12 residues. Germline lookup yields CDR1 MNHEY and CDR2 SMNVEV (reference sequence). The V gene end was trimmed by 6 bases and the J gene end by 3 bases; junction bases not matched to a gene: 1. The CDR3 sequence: CASRGQGYEQYF. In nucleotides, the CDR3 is TGTGCCAGCAGAGGACAGGGCTACGAGCAGTACTTC.

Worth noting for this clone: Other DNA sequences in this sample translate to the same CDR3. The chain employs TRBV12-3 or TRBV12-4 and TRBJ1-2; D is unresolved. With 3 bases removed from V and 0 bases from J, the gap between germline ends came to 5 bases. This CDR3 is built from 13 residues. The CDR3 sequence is CASSLTPNYGYTF. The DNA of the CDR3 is TGTGCCAGCAGTTTGACACCTAACTATGGCTACACCTTC.

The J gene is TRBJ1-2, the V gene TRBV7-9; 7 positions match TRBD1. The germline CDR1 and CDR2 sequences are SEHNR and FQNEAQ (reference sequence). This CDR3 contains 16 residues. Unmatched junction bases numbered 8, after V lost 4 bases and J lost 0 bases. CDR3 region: CASSYASGTANYGYTF. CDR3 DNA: TGTGCCAGCAGCTATGCCTCCGGGACAGCTAACTATGGCTACACCTTC.

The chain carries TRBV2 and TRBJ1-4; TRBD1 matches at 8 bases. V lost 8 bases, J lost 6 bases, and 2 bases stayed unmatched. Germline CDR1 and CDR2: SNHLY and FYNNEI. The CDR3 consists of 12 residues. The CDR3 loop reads CASGQGYEKLFF. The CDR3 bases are TGTGCCAGCGGACAGGGTTATGAAAAACTGTTTTTT.